A single sample gave rise to the 29 T cell receptor beta chains below, sequenced in a study of blood T cells in healthy people across ages. It was with a sample-barcoded 5' primer and a J-beta primer mix that a second PCR of roughly 7 to 12 cycles was run. From the 5' RACE reads, TCRdb called clonotypes with MiXCR, one entry per CDR3 protein. The repertoire holds hundreds of thousands of distinct CDR3 sequences, with approximately 30% as singletons. Sample: blood. The receptors stem from a woman aged 80 or older in good health.

This clonotype showed up just a few times. The J gene is TRBJ1-1, the V gene TRBV2, with D possibly being TRBD1 (6 bases). The V and J ends lost 4 bases and 4 bases respectively, with 10 bases between them. CDR1 is SNHLY, CDR2 FYNNEI, per germline. This CDR3 has 13 residues. The CDR3 region is CASSVQGSTEAFF. The CDR3 nucleotides read TGTGCCAGCAGTGTACAGGGCTCCACTGAAGCTTTCTTT.

At least ten counts were recorded for this clonotype. The genes are TRBV7-9 and TRBJ2-5; 7 nucleotides align to TRBD1. J was trimmed by 3 bases and V by 1 base; bases with no gene match: 5. This CDR3 comprises 15 residues. The germline V gene has CDR1 SEHNR and CDR2 FQNEAQ (reference sequence). This chain's CDR3 is CASSLGGTAKETQYF. The CDR3 DNA follows: TGTGCCAGCAGCTTAGGGGGGACAGCCAAAGAGACCCAGTACTTC.

The gene calls are TRBV20-1 and TRBJ2-2; D not resolved. The germline V and J ends were trimmed by 5 bases and 5 bases, with 15 bases remaining between them. Germline V gives CDR1 DFQATT, CDR2 SNEGSKA (reference sequence). The CDR3 is 14 residues long. The CDR3 loop reads CSAQGRKWTGELFF. The CDR3 region has the DNA TGCAGTGCTCAAGGGCGGAAATGGACCGGGGAGCTGTTTTTT.

This chain connects TRBV20-1 to TRBJ1-6, with D possibly matching TRBD1 (5 bases). The germline V gene encodes CDR1 DFQATT and CDR2 SNEGSKA (reference sequence). This CDR3 has 13 residues. The ends were cut back, 4 bases at V and 10 bases at J, with 14 bases in the middle. The chain's CDR3 is CSAIYTGGSPLHF. Here the CDR3 DNA reads TGCAGTGCTATTTACACAGGAGGATCACCCCTCCACTTT.

This chain's CDR3 is CASSTLAGSLTDTQYF. CDR3 nucleotide sequence: TGTGCCAGTAGTACCTTAGCGGGGTCCCTCACAGATACGCAGTATTTT. V usage is TRBV19 and J usage is TRBJ2-3; 8 bases line up with TRBD2. Germline lookup yields CDR1 LNHDA and CDR2 SQIVND (reference sequence). V dropped 4 bases and J dropped 2; count of bases not matched to a gene: 8. The CDR3 is made up of 16 amino acids. The complete variable domain, with remaining parts taken from reference TRBV19 and TRBJ2-3, reads DGGITQSPKYLFRKEGQNVTLSCEQNLNHDAMYWYRQDPGQGLRLIYYSQIVNDFQKGDIAEGYSVSREKKESFPLTVTSAQKNPTAFYLCASSTLAGSLTDTQYFGPGTRLTVL.

In this sample, this clonotype turned up many times. The V gene is TRBV10-3, the J gene TRBJ2-5; the D gene could be TRBD1 or TRBD2 (5 bases each). This CDR3 comprises 14 residues. With 3 bases removed from V and 1 base from J, the gap between germline ends came to 9 bases. CDR1 and CDR2 from the germline V gene are ENHRY and SYGVKD. The chain's CDR3 is CAISDMGVQETQYF. CDR3 sequence (DNA): TGTGCCATCAGTGATATGGGGGTCCAAGAGACCCAGTACTTC.

This clonotype has just a few counts. The chain uses TRBV28 and TRBJ1-2; weak D call: TRBD1 (6 bases). The CDR3 length is 13 residues. Germline CDR1 reads MDHEN; CDR2 reads SYDVKM. V was pared by 3 bases and J by 4 bases, with 9 bases between. CDR3 coding DNA: TGTGCCAGCAGTTTTGGGGACATCTATGGCTACACCTTC. This translates into CASSFGDIYGYTF.

The table lists this clonotype with a few counts. This may stem from a read error, because a much larger clone lies one nucleotide away. The chain carries TRBV4-2 and TRBJ2-3; D is unresolved. This CDR3 region has 14 residues. Germline-derived CDR1 and CDR2 are LGHNA and YNFKEQ. V was cut by 3 bases and J by 5 bases, with 12 bases left in between. Written as DNA, the CDR3 is TGTGCCAGCAGCCAGAAGACTGGCCGAGATACGCAGTATTTT. Residues: CASSQKTGRDTQYF.

The chain combines TRBV7-2 with TRBJ2-3; D remains unclear. The V end was cut by 2 bases, the J end by 4 bases, with 7 bases between. Germline V gene lookup returns CDR1 SGHTA and CDR2 FQGNSA. This CDR3 contains 13 residues. The CDR3 sequence: CASSLRDADTQYF. CDR3 in DNA: TGTGCCAGCAGCTTAAGAGACGCAGATACGCAGTATTTT. The whole variable domain, filled in from reference TRBV7-2 and TRBJ2-3, reads GAGVSQSPSNKVTEKGKDVELRCDPISGHTALYWYRQSLGQGLEFLIYFQGNSAPDKSGLPSDRFSAERTGGSVSTLTIQRTQQEDSAVYLCASSLRDADTQYFGPGTRLTVL.

At least ten counts were recorded for this clonotype. The CDR3 region is CATSRDRVGEQFF. The CDR3 bases are TGTGCCACCAGTCGGGACAGGGTAGGCGAGCAGTTCTTC. This chain connects TRBV24-1 to TRBJ2-1; 9 bases are shared with TRBD1. Germline loops: CDR1 KGHDR, CDR2 SFDVKD. With 6 bases clipped from V and 10 bases from J, the junction kept 6 bases outside the gene matches. This CDR3 region has 13 residues.

Details on this clonotype: A much larger clone differs from this one at a single base, so this may be a read error. The rearrangement uses TRBV5-1 and TRBJ1-4; maybe TRBD1 (5 bases). V lost 4 bases and J 6 bases, leaving 19 bases between the germline ends. From germline, CDR1 is SGHRS and CDR2 YFSETQ. CDR3 size: 16 residues. The CDR3 reads CASSIQDPGEDEKLFF. Here the CDR3 DNA reads TGCGCCAGCAGCATCCAGGACCCGGGGGAAGATGAAAAACTGTTTTTT.

This clonotype was seen many times. The V call is TRBV20-1, the J call TRBJ2-3; perhaps TRBD2 as D (5 bases). Trimming stripped 6 bases from V and 0 bases from J, with 13 bases between. CDR1 DFQATT and CDR2 SNEGSKA come from the germline V gene (reference sequence). This CDR3 region has 14 residues. CDR3 residues: CSAQARASTDTQYF. In DNA form, the CDR3 reads TGCAGTGCCCAAGCGAGGGCTAGCACAGATACGCAGTATTTT.

This clonotype occurred many times. The chain recombines TRBV12-3 or TRBV12-4 with TRBJ2-1; 8 nucleotides line up with TRBD2. The CDR3 spans 15 residues. J lost 6 bases, V lost 2 bases, and 6 bases had no gene match. The CDR3 DNA reads TGTGCCAGCAGTTTAATGGCGGGGGGCCCCAATGAGCAGTTCTTC. Translating gives CASSLMAGGPNEQFF.

This clonotype showed up many times. V gene TRBV5-1 combines with J gene TRBJ2-7; no definite D call. The CDR3 totals 15 residues. From germline, CDR1 is SGHRS and CDR2 YFSETQ. V lost 0 bases to trimming and J lost 1 base, with 11 bases between them. The CDR3 protein is CASSLAAARSYEQYF. In DNA, the CDR3 is TGCGCCAGCAGCTTGGCCGCCGCCAGGTCCTACGAGCAGTACTTC.

This clonotype was counted many times. The rearrangement links TRBV4-1 to TRBJ1-1, with 8 nucleotides matching TRBD1. The J segment lost 4 bases and the V segment lost 0 bases, leaving 4 bases of the junction unmatched. Per germline, CDR1 MGHRA and CDR2 YSYEKL. This CDR3 spans 15 amino acids. Here the CDR3 DNA reads TGCGCCAGCAGCCAAGAAAACACAGGGGGCACTGAAGCTTTCTTT. It translates to CASSQENTGGTEAFF.

This clonotype has ten or more counts. The chain links TRBV20-1 to TRBJ2-7; TRBD1 aligns across 7 bases. Trimming at V came to 5 bases and at J to 4 bases, leaving 20 bases not matched to a gene. The CDR3 has 17 residues. Germline V gene lookup returns CDR1 DFQATT and CDR2 SNEGSKA (reference sequence). The CDR3 bases are TGCAGTGCTCTCATCCTCGGATCCAGGGACAGCCTATACGAGCAGTACTTC. Protein: CSALILGSRDSLYEQYF.

This clonotype has at least ten counts. This CDR3 reads CASSPDGTSDYNEQFF. For the CDR3, the DNA is TGCGCCAGCAGCCCGGACGGGACTAGCGACTACAATGAGCAGTTCTTC. This chain connects TRBV5-1 to TRBJ2-1; the match to TRBD2 covers 10 bases. CDR1 is SGHRS, CDR2 YFSETQ, per germline. This CDR3 has 16 residues. Trimming cost V 4 bases and J 3 bases; bases outside gene matches: 7.

As concerns this clonotype: The junction shows a germline mismatch at one end, possibly a read error. The rearrangement links TRBV12-3 or TRBV12-4 to TRBJ2-3; 9 nucleotides align to TRBD1. The CDR3 runs to 16 residues. DNA of the CDR3: TGTGCCAGCAGTTTATGGGACAGGGTATTCGCAGATGCGCAGTATTTT. Translating it yields CASSLWDRVFADAQYF.

This clonotype was counted once. A much larger clonotype is one base distant, so this may be a read error. CDR3 sequence reads: CASWGHNNLPLHF. CDR3 DNA: TGTGCCAGCTGGGGACATAATAATTTACCCCTCCACTTT. The chain uses TRBV6-2 or TRBV6-3 and TRBJ1-6; perhaps TRBD1 as D (6 bases). The CDR3 contains 13 residues. Germline V gene lookup returns CDR1 MNHEY and CDR2 SVGEGT.

The table lists this clonotype with many counts. The chain recombines TRBV20-1 with TRBJ1-6, with TRBD1 matching 7 bases. The V segment lost 6 bases and the J segment 6 bases; nucleotides outside the gene matches: 8. The germline V gene encodes CDR1 DFQATT and CDR2 SNEGSKA (reference sequence). This CDR3 spans 14 amino acids. The CDR3 is CSAKPGQSNSPLHF. Written as DNA, the CDR3 is TGCAGTGCGAAACCGGGACAGAGTAATTCACCCCTCCACTTT.

The chain is built from TRBV7-2 and TRBJ1-1, with TRBD1 matching 9 bases. CDR3 size: 15 residues. Trimming removed 2 bases from V and 6 bases from J; junction bases left unmatched: 7. Germline V gives CDR1 SGHTA, CDR2 FQGNSA. CDR3 in amino acids: CASSLRTGGKSEAFF. Written as DNA, the CDR3 is TGTGCCAGCAGCTTACGAACAGGGGGCAAATCTGAAGCTTTCTTT.

CDR3 DNA sequence: TGCAGTGCTAGAGGGGACAGGGAAAATCAGCCCCAGCATTTT. It yields the protein CSARGDRENQPQHF. This rearrangement joins TRBV20-1 to TRBJ1-5, with 9 nucleotides matching TRBD1. The CDR3 runs 14 residues. Germline V gene sequence: CDR1 DFQATT, CDR2 SNEGSKA (reference sequence). V lost 1 base, J lost 4 bases, and 2 bases stayed unmatched.

This clonotype was counted a few times. This chain joins TRBV29-1 and TRBJ1-1; weak D call: TRBD1 (5 bases). Trimming pared 4 bases from V and 4 bases from J, leaving 13 bases between. Per germline, CDR1 SQVTM and CDR2 ANQGSEA. The CDR3 extends over 13 amino acids. The CDR3: CSVGDPKLTEAFF. As DNA, the CDR3 is TGCAGCGTTGGGGACCCAAAGCTCACTGAAGCTTTCTTT.

There are many counts of this clonotype. The V gene is TRBV7-2, the J gene TRBJ2-5, with 9 nucleotides matching TRBD2. This CDR3 region has 14 residues. Germline CDR1 and CDR2: SGHTA and FQGNSA. V trimming: 3 bases; J trimming: 2 bases; junction bases outside the gene matches: 1. CDR3 loop: CASSFLAGQETQYF. The CDR3 region has the DNA TGTGCCAGCAGCTTCCTAGCGGGGCAAGAGACCCAGTACTTC. The full variable domain, in which reference TRBV7-2 and TRBJ2-5 provide the parts outside the CDR3, is GAGVSQSPSNKVTEKGKDVELRCDPISGHTALYWYRQSLGQGLEFLIYFQGNSAPDKSGLPSDRFSAERTGGSVSTLTIQRTQQEDSAVYLCASSFLAGQETQYFGPGTRLLVL.

This clonotype has just a few counts. The V gene is TRBV20-1, the J gene TRBJ1-1; D may be TRBD1 (6 bases). The CDR3 has 11 residues. Per germline, CDR1 DFQATT and CDR2 SNEGSKA (reference sequence). Trimming stripped 5 bases from V and 4 bases from J, with 8 bases between. Here the CDR3 reads CSAGGITEAFF. DNA for the CDR3: TGCAGTGCTGGGGGCATCACTGAAGCTTTCTTT.

Note on this clonotype: This may come from a read error, since a much larger clone is one base off. The chain recombines TRBV6-5 with TRBJ2-3; D is possibly TRBD2 (5 bases). The CDR3 runs to 15 residues. Germline CDR1 reads MNHEY; CDR2 reads SVGAGI. For the CDR3, the DNA is TGTGCCGGCAGTTCAGGAGCCGGGATCGTAGATACGCAGTATTTT. Its translation: CAGSSGAGIVDTQYF.

This clonotype showed up just once. A read error may be the cause here, since a much bigger clone is one base away. The rearrangement joins TRBV15 to TRBJ1-1, with D possibly being TRBD1 (6 bases). Germline V gene sequence: CDR1 LNHNV, CDR2 YYDKDF (reference sequence). The CDR3 runs to 12 residues. The CDR3 DNA sequence: TGTGCCACCAGCAGAGACAGGGGTGAATCTTTCTTT. Translation: CATSRDRGESFF. Complete variable domain (other parts from reference TRBV15 and TRBJ1-1): DAMVIQNPRYQVTQFGKPVTLSCSQTLNHNVMYWYQQKSSQAPKLLFHYYDKDFNNEADTPDNFQSRRPNTSFCFLDIRSPGLGDTAMYLCATSRDRGESFFGQGTRLTVV.

The chain carries TRBV3-1 and TRBJ2-2, with D unclear. Germline-derived CDR1 and CDR2 are LGHDT and YNNKEL (reference sequence). The CDR3 runs to 16 residues. V dropped 2 bases and J dropped 1 base, with 11 bases sitting between them. The CDR3 spells CASSQSESRNTGELFF. The CDR3 DNA reads TGTGCCAGCAGCCAATCGGAATCGCGGAACACCGGGGAGCTGTTTTTT.

Comments on this clonotype: This may be a read error: a much more frequent sequence differs by one nucleotide. In DNA form, the CDR3 reads TGCGCCAGCAGCTTTTCGGGGGGACGGAGCTATGGCCACACCTTC. It encodes CASSFSGGRSYGHTF. The chain couples TRBV5-1 to TRBJ1-2; a possible D gene is TRBD1 (5 bases). In germline, CDR1 is SGHRS, CDR2 YFSETQ. This CDR3 has 15 residues.